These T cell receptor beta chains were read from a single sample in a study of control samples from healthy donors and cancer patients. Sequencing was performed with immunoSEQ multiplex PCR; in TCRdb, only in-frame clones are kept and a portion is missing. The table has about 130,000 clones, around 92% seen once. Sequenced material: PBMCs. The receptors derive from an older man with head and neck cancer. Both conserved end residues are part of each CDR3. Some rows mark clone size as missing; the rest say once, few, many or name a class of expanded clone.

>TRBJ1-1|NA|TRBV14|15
CASSLLDRDGTEAFF
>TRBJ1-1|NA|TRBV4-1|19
CASSQDRPKGTPLNTEAFF
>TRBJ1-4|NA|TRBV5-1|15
CASSAGQGTGEKLFF
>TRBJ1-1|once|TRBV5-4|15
CASSRTTGSGTEAFF
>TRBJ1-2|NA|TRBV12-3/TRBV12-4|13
CASSSPGDYGYTF
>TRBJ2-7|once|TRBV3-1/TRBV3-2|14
CASSQGRASYEQYF
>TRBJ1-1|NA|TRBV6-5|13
CASSSKLGPEAFF
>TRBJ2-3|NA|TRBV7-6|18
CASSTRLAGVRSTDTQYF
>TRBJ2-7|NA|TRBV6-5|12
CASTRQAYEQYF
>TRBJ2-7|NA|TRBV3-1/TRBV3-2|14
CASSQVTGTLGQYF
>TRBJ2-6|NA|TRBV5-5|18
CASSLEARHHSGANVLTF
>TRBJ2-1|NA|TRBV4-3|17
CASSQEGPSSNYNEQFF
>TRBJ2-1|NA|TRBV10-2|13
CASSAPSPPEQFF
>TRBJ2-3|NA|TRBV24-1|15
CATSDTTEGPDTQYF
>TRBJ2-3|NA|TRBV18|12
CASSPRADTQYF
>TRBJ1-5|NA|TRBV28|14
CASSLSFSNQPQHF
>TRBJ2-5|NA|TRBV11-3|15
CASSSGQEYQETQYF